This T cell receptor (beta chain) was identified during a study of blood T cells in healthy people across ages (dated by TCRdb to the mid-2010s). Describing the broader study: In model experiments, template switching captured roughly one uniquely barcoded TCR beta cDNA molecule for every two T cells. For two donors (one aged 18 to 29 and one aged 80 or older), the study analyzed two additional independent replicas of 1 million unique cDNA reads from the same blood draw. To avoid experimental bias, donors of different ages were randomly spread across the sequencing lanes. The donors were divided into four age groups: young (average about 16 years), middle-aged (about 40), aged (approximately 64) and long-lived (about 84). Using deep sequencing normalized with unique cDNA molecular identifiers, the study measured how TCR beta repertoire diversity changes with age. Here is what the overall study found, with its caveats: The CMV infection status of donors was not known, potentially confounding age-related changes in expanded clonotypes. The long-lived group showed more naive CD4+ T cells, fewer expanded clones and increased TCR diversity than the aged group, suggesting age selection. Because profiling used bulk unsorted PBMCs, naive and antigen-experienced compartments could not be compared conclusively. The percentage of naive T cells measured by flow cytometry correlated strongly with observed TCR beta diversity. Estimates of total diversity from one million sequenced T cells were regarded as lower bounds and underestimates. Observed TCR beta diversity per million T cells fell roughly linearly with age, and a significant reduction was already apparent by age about 38.

This clonotype was counted ten times or more. Its antigen is not yet known. Base qualities are not at hand, and no much larger clone is one base apart. The protocol used for the library was 5' RACE. The sequencer listed for this sample is Illumina HiSeq 2500. A second PCR of roughly 6 to 11 cycles was run with a J-beta primer mix and a sample-barcoded 5' primer. A template-switch 5' adaptor carrying 12 random nucleotides introduced a unique molecular identifier onto each TCR beta cDNA molecule. Each sample yielded at least 3 million CDR3-containing paired-end reads. All of the RNA was converted into first-strand cDNA using the Mint cDNA synthesis kit, with a TRBC-specific oligonucleotide serving as the primer. All cDNA was treated with uracil-DNA glycosylase and then went through a first 18-cycle PCR with the universal primers M1SS and BC2_uni_R. The paper's data handling went like this. Each sample was normalized by randomly selecting 1 million high-quality reads, each carrying a distinct molecular identifier. Reads with shared molecular identifiers were discarded instead of being binned into consensus sequences. MiTCR, run with a Q25 quality threshold and the strictest error-elimination algorithm, handled CDR3 identification, clonotype clustering and error correction. A nonparametric unseen species model with Euler transformation was used to estimate a lower bound on total TCR beta diversity. TCRdb took the public reads, trimmed them with fastp at Q25, ran MiXCR for clone calling and kept in-frame beta chains. Each CDR3 protein appears once, grouped with its most common genes and DNA. The V and J calls and clone size come from TCRdb's table, not from the authors' own analysis. Across this sample there are about 700,000 distinct CDR3 sequences, with about a third seen only once. The top ten hold 15% of the sample.

The cysteine opens and the phenylalanine closes a CDR3 of 17 amino acids. Only the CDR3 part of the read is kept: 51 bases, read in frame from the first base. V lost 5 bases and J lost 3 bases; the stretch between them is 17 bases long. CDR1 and CDR2 are read off the germline V gene as MNHNS and SASEGT. The donors were roughly 40 Caucasian individuals from Russia, aged 6 to 90 years, who were systemically healthy. Each donor gave 8.5 to 10 milliliters of peripheral blood, collected into EDTA-treated Vacutainer tubes. Ficoll-Paque density-gradient centrifugation was used to isolate PBMCs, with at least 6.5 million per sample. Total RNA was extracted from PBMCs with Trizol reagent, with at least 5 micrograms obtained per sample. Naive CD45RAhigh/CD27high T cell percentages were measured by flow cytometry on a PBMC aliquot from every donor.

The specimen sequenced was blood. The rearrangement joined TRBV6-1 to TRBJ1-6; 5 matching bases give a weak D call of TRBD1. The sequence was obtained from a woman of 80 years or more in good health. Donor details come from another sample of the same person, matched by shared clones. The CDR3 protein is CASSRHLTGFYNSPLHF. The DNA sequence is TGTGCCAGCAGTCGACACCTCACAGGTTTCTATAATTCACCCCTCCACTTT.